These 29 T cell receptor beta chains originate from one sample sequenced in a study of cytomegalovirus exposure and HLA in healthy donors (TCRdb year 2017). Preparation of the library involved the immunoSEQ multiplex PCR assay. The clones in this table, taken by TCRdb from immuneACCESS, are in-frame only. Not every clone is retained; where verified, under half of the shortfall comes from an unresolved V gene, and the cause of the rest is unknown. Present in this sample are tens of thousands of clones, around 90% of which were seen just once. Roughly 2.1% of the sample comes from the top ten. The sequencing input was PBMCs. These TCRs come from a young man in good health and CMV-seronegative.

The chain has TRBV9 and TRBJ1-3; 9 nucleotides agree with TRBD1. The J segment lost 3 bases and the V segment lost 4 bases, leaving 5 bases of the junction unmatched. Germline V CDR1 and CDR2: SGDLS, YYNGEE. The length of the CDR3 is 15 residues. Here the CDR3 DNA reads TGTGCCAGCAGCAGAAAGGGACAGGGTGGAAACACCATATATTTT. Protein product: CASSRKGQGGNTIYF.

The rearrangement uses TRBV9 and TRBJ2-2; 10 bases line up with TRBD1. V shed 3 bases and J 4 bases; nucleotides not matched to a gene: 3. Germline values: CDR1 SGDLS, CDR2 YYNGEE. The CDR3 is 15 residues long. The CDR3 coding sequence is TGTGCCAGCAGCGAGACAGGGGGCAGCACCGGGGAGCTGTTTTTT. Translation: CASSETGGSTGELFF.

This CDR3 is CASSTTGAPYGYTF. In DNA, the CDR3 is TGTGCCAGCAGTACGACAGGGGCGCCATATGGCTACACCTTC. The chain is built from TRBV28 and TRBJ1-2; 8 nucleotides line up with TRBD1. V was clipped by 5 bases and J by 5 bases; unmatched bases: 7. The CDR3 runs 14 residues. Germline lookup yields CDR1 MDHEN and CDR2 SYDVKM.

The V gene is TRBV10-1, the J gene TRBJ2-7; 9 bases align to TRBD1. Per germline, CDR1 WNHNN and CDR2 SYGVQD (reference sequence). The CDR3 totals 16 residues. After removal of 2 bases from V and 3 bases from J, the junction contained 8 bases not matched to a gene. This CDR3 reads CASSELRGTGLYEQYF. CDR3 nucleotide sequence: TGCGCCAGCAGTGAGCTACGGGGGACAGGGCTCTACGAGCAGTACTTC.

V is TRBV6-5 and J is TRBJ2-7; D is perhaps TRBD1 (7 bases). Germline V CDR1 and CDR2: MNHEY, SVGAGI. The V gene lost 7 bases and the J gene lost 6 bases, with 19 bases spanning the gap. This CDR3 spans 14 amino acids. CDR3 protein: CASTTGGRGSEQYF. The CDR3 DNA is TGTGCCAGCACCACCGGGGGCAGGGGGAGCGAGCAGTACTTC.

V usage is TRBV11-2 and J usage is TRBJ2-7, with a possible D match to TRBD1 (6 bases). CDR3 length equals 16 residues. Trimming left V 6 bases short and J 5 bases short, with 23 bases between. Germline V gives CDR1 SGHAT, CDR2 FQNNGV. CDR3 sequence reads: CASRPFSGAQRHEQYF. The CDR3 region has the DNA TGTGCCAGCAGACCTTTTTCAGGGGCCCAGCGGCACGAGCAGTACTTC.

The CDR3 nucleotides are TGTGCCAGCTCCCGAGTAGGGCAGGGGAAACTCTTCTCCTACGAGCAGTACTTC. It translates to CASSRVGQGKLFSYEQYF. The chain employs TRBV27 and TRBJ2-7; D might be TRBD1 (6 bases). V was cut by 8 bases and J by 0 bases, with 26 bases left in between. Germline CDR1 MNHEY, CDR2 SMNVEV (reference sequence). This CDR3 contains 18 residues.

The gene calls are TRBV12-1 and TRBJ1-3; TRBD1 reflects the table's D call only, with no check against the DNA. TRBV12-1 is listed as a pseudogene. This CDR3 region has 19 residues. The CDR3 region is CASSLMERTDLSSGNTIYF. For the CDR3, the DNA is TGTGCCAGCAGCCTCATGGAAAGGACAGATTTAAGCTCTGGAAACACCATATATTTT.

V is TRBV6-1 and J is TRBJ2-7; 11 nucleotides line up with TRBD1. V lost 4 bases, J lost 4 bases, and 3 bases stayed unmatched. The CDR3 runs to 14 residues. Germline CDR1 and CDR2: MNHNS and SASEGT. As DNA, the CDR3 is TGTGCCAGCAGTGCGGACAGGGGGCTATACGAGCAGTACTTC. Its translation: CASSADRGLYEQYF.

V usage is TRBV19 and J usage is TRBJ1-1, with 10 bases aligning to TRBD1. The CDR3 totals 14 residues. Germline trimming cut 3 bases from V and 5 bases from J; bases unmatched to any gene: 3. Germline assignment: CDR1 LNHDA and CDR2 SQIVND (reference sequence). CDR3 nucleotides: TGTGCCAGTAGTATTACGGGACAGGGGACTGAAGCTTTCTTT. It encodes CASSITGQGTEAFF.

This clone was observed a handful of times. V usage is TRBV28 and J usage is TRBJ2-3; 9 positions agree with TRBD1. The CDR3 extends over 16 amino acids. The germline V gene has CDR1 MDHEN and CDR2 SYDVKM. V was clipped by 5 bases and J by 4 bases; unmatched bases: 10. The CDR3 DNA sequence: TGTGCCAGCAGTAAGCCACCGGGACAGGGTGCAGATACGCAGTATTTT. This codes for CASSKPPGQGADTQYF.

This chain connects TRBV11-3 to TRBJ2-2; TRBD2 might be the D (6 bases). In germline, CDR1 is SGHNT, CDR2 YENEEA. Trimming cost V 2 bases and J 1 base, with 17 bases left between them. The CDR3 has 18 residues. This CDR3 reads CASSLYHAAGKNTGELFF. CDR3 nucleotides: TGTGCCAGCAGCTTATACCACGCGGCGGGAAAGAACACCGGGGAGCTGTTTTTT.

The chain carries TRBV5-1 and TRBJ2-7; 8 bases fit TRBD1. Per germline, CDR1 SGHRS and CDR2 YFSETQ. Trimming at V came to 4 bases and at J to 2 bases, leaving 11 bases not matched to a gene. The CDR3 runs 16 residues. The CDR3 sequence is CASSATGTGYAYEQYF. CDR3 nucleotides: TGCGCCAGCAGCGCCACCGGGACAGGATACGCCTACGAGCAGTACTTC.

The chain employs TRBV7-3 and TRBJ2-2, with a possible D match to TRBD1 (6 bases). V lost 3 bases, J lost 2 bases, and 10 bases lay in between. Germline CDR1 is SGHTA and CDR2 is FQGTGA. This CDR3 contains 15 residues. DNA for the CDR3: TGTGCCAGCAGCTTCCGGACAGATAACACCGGGGAGCTGTTTTTT. This translates into CASSFRTDNTGELFF.

This rearrangement joins TRBV6-1 to TRBJ1-1; D gene ambiguous. Germline lookup yields CDR1 MNHNS and CDR2 SASEGT. The CDR3 contains 15 residues. V lost 0 bases and J lost 7, with 15 bases in between. The CDR3 DNA reads as TGTGCCAGCAGTGAAGCCTACACCACAGAGTTTGAAGCTTTCTTT. Encoded protein: CASSEAYTTEFEAFF.

The chain joins TRBV7-2 to TRBJ2-7, with TRBD2 matching 14 bases. V lost 4 bases to trimming and J lost 2 bases; unmatched junction nucleotides: 4. The CDR3 consists of 16 residues. Germline lookup yields CDR1 SGHTA and CDR2 FQGNSA. The CDR3 DNA reads TGTGCCAGCAGCTCGGGACTAGCGGGAGACCCCTACGAGCAGTACTTC. Protein sequence: CASSSGLAGDPYEQYF. Drawing the rest from reference TRBV7-2 and TRBJ2-7, the complete variable domain is GAGVSQSPSNKVTEKGKDVELRCDPISGHTALYWYRQSLGQGLEFLIYFQGNSAPDKSGLPSDRFSAERTGGSVSTLTIQRTQQEDSAVYLCASSSGLAGDPYEQYFGPGTRLTVT.

The chain links TRBV18 to TRBJ2-7, with 8 bases identical to TRBD1. From germline, CDR1 is KGHSH and CDR2 LQKENI. The V segment lost 0 bases and the J segment 11 bases; nucleotides outside the gene matches: 9. The CDR3 covers 14 residues. The CDR3 here is CASSPPRLTGEKYF. The CDR3, as DNA: TGTGCCAGCTCACCACCTCGACTGACAGGGGAAAAGTACTTC. Complete variable domain (other parts from reference TRBV18 and TRBJ2-7): NAGVMQNPRHLVRRRGQEARLRCSPMKGHSHVYWYRQLPEEGLKFMVYLQKENIIDESGMPKERFSAEFPKEGPSILRIQQVVRGDSAAYFCASSPPRLTGEKYFGPGTRLTVT.

The rearrangement links TRBV18 to TRBJ1-2, with D possibly matching TRBD1 (5 bases). This CDR3 comprises 16 residues. Germline assignment: CDR1 KGHSH and CDR2 LQKENI. Trimming removed 0 bases from V and 8 bases from J, with 19 bases in between. CDR3 amino acids: CASSPPSGRAAGGYTF. The CDR3 DNA follows: TGTGCCAGCTCACCACCCTCGGGCAGGGCGGCTGGGGGCTACACCTTC.

The CDR3 nucleotides are TGTGCCAGCAACCCCCTGGACAGAAATCAGCCCCAGCATTTT. The encoded protein is CASNPLDRNQPQHF. The chain recombines TRBV28 with TRBJ1-5; the D gene is possibly TRBD1 (6 bases). The CDR3 is 14 amino acids. CDR1 MDHEN and CDR2 SYDVKM come from the germline V gene. Trimming took off 7 bases at V and 4 bases at J, with 14 bases between the two ends.

The genes are TRBV6-5 and TRBJ2-7, with a tentative D call TRBD1 (5 bases). This CDR3 spans 16 amino acids. Germline CDR1 MNHEY, CDR2 SVGAGI. Deletions cut 0 bases from V and 7 bases from J, with 19 bases between. The CDR3, as DNA: TGTGCCAGCAGTTACTCAGTAACAGGCGGATATCGTGAGCAGTACTTC. It specifies CASSYSVTGGYREQYF.

The chain carries TRBV4-2 and TRBJ2-3; no clear D gene. The CDR3 totals 17 residues. V lost 0 bases and J lost 4, with 17 bases in between. The germline gives CDR1 LGHNA, CDR2 YNFKEQ. DNA for the CDR3: TGTGCCAGCAGCCAAGATTCTGATAGAAGTACTTCAGATACGCAGTATTTT. Protein: CASSQDSDRSTSDTQYF.

The chain combines TRBV9 with TRBJ2-5, with TRBD2 matching over 11 bases. CDR1 and CDR2 from the germline V gene are SGDLS and YYNGEE. The V and J ends lost 2 bases and 2 bases, in that order; junction bases with no gene match: 5. This CDR3 has 16 residues. The CDR3 spells CASSVRLAGGQETQYF. In nucleotides, the CDR3 is TGTGCCAGCAGCGTGCGGCTAGCGGGAGGACAAGAGACCCAGTACTTC.

CDR3 sequence: CATRGAHEQYF. As DNA, the CDR3 is TGTGCCACCAGGGGGGCCCACGAGCAGTACTTC. The chain couples TRBV28 to TRBJ2-7; a possible D gene is TRBD1 (7 bases). The CDR3 has 11 residues. In germline, CDR1 is MDHEN, CDR2 SYDVKM. V lost 10 bases and J lost 5, with 12 bases in between.

The chain joins TRBV28 to TRBJ2-7, with D tentatively TRBD2 (6 bases). The CDR3 runs 17 residues. The V gene lost 8 bases and the J gene lost 7 bases, with 30 bases spanning the gap. CDR1 and CDR2 from the germline V gene are MDHEN and SYDVKM. In DNA, the CDR3 is TGTGCCAGCTCAAGGGGAAACCGGGCTCTCCAAGCGGGTGAGCAGTACTTC. It codes for CASSRGNRALQAGEQYF.

About this clone: At one end the junction does not follow the germline gene, possibly because of a read error. The CDR3 DNA follows: TGTGCTAGCAGCTTGTCCCGCAGCGATGAGCAGTTCTTC. This gives the protein CASSLSRSDEQFF. This sequence joins TRBV7-7 and TRBJ2-1; D unclear. Germline CDR1 reads SSHAT; CDR2 reads FNYEAQ (reference sequence). The CDR3 runs to 13 residues.

The chain joins TRBV28 to TRBJ2-7, with TRBD2 identical over 12 bases. This CDR3 has 21 residues. Trimming cost V 2 bases and J 1 base; bases outside gene matches: 18. Looked up from germline, CDR1 is MDHEN and CDR2 is SYDVKM. The CDR3 spells CASSLGGWSASGRAGSYEQYF. CDR3 DNA sequence: TGTGCCAGCAGTTTAGGAGGGTGGTCTGCTAGCGGGAGGGCCGGTTCCTACGAGCAGTACTTC.

CDR3 nucleotides: TGTGCCAGCAGCCCATTCCGCCAGGGGATGGGCCAGCCCCAGCATTTT. Translated: CASSPFRQGMGQPQHF. The chain links TRBV5-6 to TRBJ1-5; maybe TRBD1 (6 bases). Between the trimmed V and J ends, which lost 4 bases and 7 bases, there was a span of 21 bases. The CDR3 runs to 16 residues. CDR1 and CDR2 from the germline V gene are SGHDT and YYEEEE.

This clone was detected once. This chain uses TRBV18 with TRBJ1-2; D call uncertain. This CDR3 is 13 amino acids long. The germline V gene encodes CDR1 KGHSH and CDR2 LQKENI. Between the trimmed V and J ends, which lost 3 bases and 4 bases, there was a span of 9 bases. CDR3 region: CASSPRVAYGYTF. The DNA of the CDR3 is TGTGCCAGCTCACCTCGGGTGGCCTATGGCTACACCTTC.

The gene calls are TRBV6-1 and TRBJ2-3, with D possibly being TRBD2 (9 bases). From germline, CDR1 is MNHNS and CDR2 SASEGT. This CDR3 comprises 18 residues. V shed 3 bases and J shed 2 bases, with 21 bases lying between them. CDR3 sequence (DNA): TGTGCCAGCAGTGATGGCCAGGGGGCGGGAGGGTACACAGATACGCAGTATTTT. This gives the protein CASSDGQGAGGYTDTQYF.